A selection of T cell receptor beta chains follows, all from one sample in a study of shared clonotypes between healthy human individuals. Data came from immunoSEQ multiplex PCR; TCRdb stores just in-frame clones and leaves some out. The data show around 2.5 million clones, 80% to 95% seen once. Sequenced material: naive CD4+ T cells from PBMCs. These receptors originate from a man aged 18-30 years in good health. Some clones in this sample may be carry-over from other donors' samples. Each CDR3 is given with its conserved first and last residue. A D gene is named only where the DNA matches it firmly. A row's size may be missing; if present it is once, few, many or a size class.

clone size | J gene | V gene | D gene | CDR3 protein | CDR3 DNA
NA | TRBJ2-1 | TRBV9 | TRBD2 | CASTPSGSSYNEQFF | TGTGCCAGCACCCCTAGCGGGAGTTCCTACAATGAGCAGTTCTTC
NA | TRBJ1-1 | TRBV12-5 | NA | CASGLAYDRNRISNTEAFF | TGTGCTAGTGGTTTGGCCTATGACAGGAACCGAATCTCGAACACTGAAGCTTTCTTT
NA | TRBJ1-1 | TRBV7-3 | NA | CASSLQENTEAFF | TGTGCCAGCAGCCTCCAGGAGAACACTGAAGCTTTCTTT
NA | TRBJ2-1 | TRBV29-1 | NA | CSVAMGRGSNEQFF | TGCAGCGTCGCCATGGGACGGGGGTCCAATGAGCAGTTCTTC
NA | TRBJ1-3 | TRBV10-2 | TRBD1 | CASTWTGDGNTIYF | TGCGCCAGCACCTGGACAGGGGACGGAAACACCATATATTTT
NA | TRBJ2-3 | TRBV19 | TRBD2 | CASGGLAGSTDTQYF | TGTGCCAGCGGAGGCTTAGCGGGAAGCACAGATACGCAGTATTTT
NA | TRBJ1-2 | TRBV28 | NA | CASSIITGPLGGYTF | TGTGCCAGCAGCATTATAACCGGGCCCCTGGGAGGCTACACCTTC
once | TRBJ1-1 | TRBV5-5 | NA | CASSPYRDVHDTEAFF | TGTGCCAGCAGCCCTTACCGGGACGTCCATGACACTGAAGCTTTCTTT
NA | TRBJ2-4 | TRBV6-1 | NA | CASSEVLAWSKNIQYF | TGTGCCAGCAGTGAAGTTTTAGCATGGTCAAAAAACATTCAGTACTTC
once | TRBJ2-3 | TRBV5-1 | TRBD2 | CASTPGSAGGLSDTQYF | TGCGCCAGCACCCCCGGCTCAGCGGGAGGGCTCTCAGATACGCAGTATTTT
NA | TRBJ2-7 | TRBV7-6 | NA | CASSTPRGVAPYEQYF | TGTGCCAGCAGCACTCCCCGGGGAGTCGCCCCCTACGAGCAGTACTTC
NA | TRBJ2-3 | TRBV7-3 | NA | CASSLWAGRADTQYF | TGTGCCAGCAGCTTATGGGCGGGGCGGGCAGATACGCAGTATTTT
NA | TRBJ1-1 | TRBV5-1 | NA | CASSWEYNTEAFF | TGCGCCAGCAGCTGGGAGTATAACACTGAAGCTTTCTTT
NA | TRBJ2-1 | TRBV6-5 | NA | CASSRTISYNEQFF | TGTGCCAGCAGTCGGACTATTTCCTACAATGAGCAGTTCTTC
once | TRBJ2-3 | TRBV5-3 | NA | CARSLGGWLGTDTQYF | TGTGCCAGAAGCTTGGGTGGTTGGCTAGGCACAGATACGCAGTATTTT
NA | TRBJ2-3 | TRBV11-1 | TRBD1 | CASSLRTGQTDTQYF | TGTGCCAGCAGCTTAAGGACAGGTCAGACAGATACGCAGTATTTT
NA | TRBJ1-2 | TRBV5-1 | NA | CASSWTVGYGYTF | TGCGCCAGCAGCTGGACGGTGGGGTATGGCTACACCTTC
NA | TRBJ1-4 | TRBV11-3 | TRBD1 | CASSLDPGGHNEKLFF | TGTGCCAGCAGCTTGGACCCAGGGGGCCATAATGAAAAACTGTTTTTT
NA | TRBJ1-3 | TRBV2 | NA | CASSDDALGRGNTIYF | TGTGCCAGCAGTGATGACGCCTTAGGGCGGGGAAACACCATATATTTT
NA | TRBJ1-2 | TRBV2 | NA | CASKNRVLSVSYGYTF | TGTGCCAGCAAAAACAGGGTGCTTAGTGTGTCCTATGGCTACACCTTC
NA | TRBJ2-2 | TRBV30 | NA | CAERASGELFF | TGTGCTGAGCGGGCATCCGGGGAGCTGTTTTTT
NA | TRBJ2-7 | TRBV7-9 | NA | CASSLRQNSYEQYF | TGTGCCAGCAGCTTAAGGCAGAATTCCTACGAGCAGTACTTC
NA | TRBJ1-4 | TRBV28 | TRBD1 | CASGWDSRGEKLFF | TGTGCCAGCGGCTGGGACAGCAGGGGTGAAAAACTGTTTTTT
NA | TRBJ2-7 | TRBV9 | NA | CASSVGALLDTYEQYF | TGTGCCAGCAGCGTAGGGGCCCTCTTAGACACCTACGAGCAGTACTTC
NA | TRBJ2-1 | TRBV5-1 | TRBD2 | CASSRWRGGREWGNEQFF | TGCGCCAGCAGCCGGTGGCGTGGCGGGAGGGAGTGGGGCAATGAGCAGTTCTTC
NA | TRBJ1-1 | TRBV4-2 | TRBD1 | CASSQDGQGAVTEAFF | TGTGCCAGCAGCCAAGATGGACAGGGGGCGGTCACTGAAGCTTTCTTT
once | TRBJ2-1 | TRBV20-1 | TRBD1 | CSARGLQGRIF | TGCAGTGCTAGAGGTTTACAGGGGAGAATCTTC
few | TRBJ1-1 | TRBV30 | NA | CACPPRVRVNTEAFF | TGTGCCTGCCCCCCCAGGGTTCGGGTGAACACTGAAGCTTTCTTT
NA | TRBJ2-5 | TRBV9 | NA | CASSVAGEKSQVSETQYF | TGTGCCAGCAGCGTAGCAGGCGAAAAGTCACAGGTTTCGGAGACCCAGTACTTC
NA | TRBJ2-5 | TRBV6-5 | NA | CASSAKETQYF | TGTGCCAGCAGTGCCAAAGAGACCCAGTACTTC
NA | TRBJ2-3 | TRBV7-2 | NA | CASSSVGSTDTQYF | TGTGCCAGCAGCTCTGTCGGGAGTACAGATACGCAGTATTTT
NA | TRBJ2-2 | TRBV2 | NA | CASSLGRTGELFF | TGTGCCAGCAGCCTGGGGAGGACCGGGGAGCTGTTTTTT
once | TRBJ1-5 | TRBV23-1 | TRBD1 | CASSQLWTGGSSNQPQHF | TGCGCCAGCAGTCAATTGTGGACAGGGGGAAGTAGCAATCAGCCCCAGCATTTT
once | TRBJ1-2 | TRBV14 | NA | CASSRDIGGLGYGYTF | TGTGCCAGCAGCCGGGACATCGGCGGCTTAGGCTATGGCTACACCTTC
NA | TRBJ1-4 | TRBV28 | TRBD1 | CASSGDRGHPEKLFF | TGTGCCAGCAGCGGAGACAGGGGGCATCCGGAAAAACTGTTTTTT
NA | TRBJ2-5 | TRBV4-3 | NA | CASSQDLWDGSRPSEETQYF | TGCGCCAGCAGCCAAGATCTATGGGACGGCTCCAGACCCAGCGAGGAGACCCAGTACTTC
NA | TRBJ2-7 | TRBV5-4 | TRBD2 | CASSLSASGIDEQYF | TGTGCCAGCAGCTTGTCGGCTAGCGGGATCGACGAGCAGTACTTC
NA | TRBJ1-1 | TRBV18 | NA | CASSQTDTYTEAFF | TGTGCCAGCTCACAGACAGACACCTACACTGAAGCTTTCTTT
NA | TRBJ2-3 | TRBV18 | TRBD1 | CASSPRQGARGDTQYF | TGTGCCAGCTCACCACGACAGGGGGCCCGCGGTGATACGCAGTATTTT
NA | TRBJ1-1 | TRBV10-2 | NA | CASSKDMNTEAFF | TGCGCCAGCAGTAAGGATATGAACACTGAAGCTTTCTTT
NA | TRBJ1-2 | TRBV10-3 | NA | CAITLNGYGYTF | TGTGCCATCACCCTCAATGGCTATGGCTACACCTTC